The 14 T cell receptor beta chains reported below all come from one sample, sequenced in a study of blood T cell repertoires in COVID-19. Produced via immunoSEQ multiplex PCR; TCRdb's table is partial and in-frame only. The top ten hold about 2.2% of the sample, which has about 260,000 clones, roughly nine tenths seen once. Sequences were obtained from PBMCs or T cells enriched from blood (not recorded which). The receptors were sampled from a woman between 18 and 29 years old who had recovered from COVID-19.

The CDR3 sequence: CASSPYLAGDLSGELFF. The DNA of the CDR3 is TGTGCCAGCTCACCATATTTAGCGGGGGACCTGTCCGGGGAGCTGTTTTTT. The V gene is TRBV18, the J gene TRBJ2-2; 9 bases agree with TRBD2. The CDR3 is 17 amino acids. V shed 2 bases and J 6 bases; nucleotides not matched to a gene: 10. Germline lookup yields CDR1 KGHSH and CDR2 LQKENI. The full variable domain, completed using reference TRBV18 and TRBJ2-2, is NAGVMQNPRHLVRRRGQEARLRCSPMKGHSHVYWYRQLPEEGLKFMVYLQKENIIDESGMPKERFSAEFPKEGPSILRIQQVVRGDSAAYFCASSPYLAGDLSGELFFGEGSRLTVL.

The CDR3 region has the DNA TGCAGCGTTGTGGACAGGGGGGACTATGGCTACACCTTC. This encodes CSVVDRGDYGYTF. The chain uses TRBV29-1 and TRBJ1-2; TRBD1 agrees at 10 bases. J gave up 3 bases and V 4 bases, and 2 bases lay outside the gene matches. Germline V CDR1 and CDR2: SQVTM, ANQGSEA. This CDR3 has 13 amino acids. Using reference TRBV29-1 and TRBJ1-2 for the parts outside the CDR3, the full variable domain is SAVISQKPSRDICQRGTSLTIQCQVDSQVTMMFWYRQQPGQSLTLIATANQGSEATYESGFVIDKFPISRPNLTFSTLTVSNMSPEDSSIYLCSVVDRGDYGYTFGSGTRLTVV.

A single count supports this clone. The V gene is TRBV10-2, the J gene TRBJ2-7; D gene ambiguous. Germline assignment: CDR1 WSHSY and CDR2 SAAADI. This CDR3 is built from 12 residues. With 3 bases removed from V and 3 bases from J, the gap between germline ends came to 6 bases. This CDR3 is CASSDPGYEQYF. As DNA, the CDR3 is TGCGCCAGCAGTGACCCGGGCTACGAGCAGTACTTC.

This clone has a single count. The same CDR3 can be traced to other DNA sequences in this sample. This sequence joins TRBV5-1 and TRBJ1-3; 8 bases agree with TRBD1. This CDR3 region has 16 residues. Germline values: CDR1 SGHRS, CDR2 YFSETQ. V was pared by 4 bases and J by 1 base, with 7 bases of the junction left unmatched. The CDR3 loop is CASSGQGLGSGNTIYF. The CDR3 DNA is TGCGCCAGCAGCGGACAGGGCCTAGGATCTGGAAACACCATATATTTT. The variable domain in full, with the rest retrieved from reference TRBV5-1 and TRBJ1-3, is KAGVTQTPRYLIKTRGQQVTLSCSPISGHRSVSWYQQTPGQGLQFLFEYFSETQRNKGNFPGRFSGRQFSNSRSEMNVSTLELGDSALYLCASSGQGLGSGNTIYFGEGSWLTVV.

CDR3 loop: CAWSGRGEEKLFF. The CDR3, as DNA: TGTGCCTGGAGTGGAAGGGGTGAGGAAAAACTGTTTTTT. The genes are TRBV30 and TRBJ1-4; possibly TRBD1 for D (5 bases). The CDR3 is 13 amino acids. Trimming cost V 1 base and J 8 bases, with 11 bases left between them. Germline V gene sequence: CDR1 GTSNPN, CDR2 SVGIG (reference sequence). Full variable domain (outside the CDR3, taken from reference TRBV30 and TRBJ1-4): SQTIHQWPATLVQPVGSPLSLECTVEGTSNPNLYWYRQAAGRGLQLLFYSVGIGQISSEVPQNLSASRPQDRQFILSSKKLLLSDSGFYLCAWSGRGEEKLFFGSGTQLSVL.

This chain connects TRBV2 to TRBJ1-2; possibly TRBD1 for D (5 bases). Germline lookup yields CDR1 SNHLY and CDR2 FYNNEI. Trimming left V 0 bases short and J 7 bases short, with 9 bases between. CDR3 length equals 13 residues. The CDR3 spells CASSEALGVGYTF. The DNA of the CDR3 is TGTGCCAGCAGTGAAGCATTAGGGGTTGGCTACACCTTC.

The chain couples TRBV6-5 to TRBJ2-7; TRBD2 might be the D (7 bases). CDR1 is MNHEY and CDR2 is SVGAGI in the germline V gene. The CDR3 contains 11 residues. V gave up 7 bases and J gave up 5 bases, with 9 bases separating them. The CDR3 DNA follows: TGTGCCAGCACGCGGGGGCACGAGCAGTACTTC. As protein: CASTRGHEQYF.

The CDR3 DNA reads TGTGCCAGCAGCCAAGCTCCGGTCTCCAAAAACAATGAGCAGTTCTTC. Its protein product is CASSQAPVSKNNEQFF. The gene calls are TRBV3-1 (or the pseudogene TRBV3-2) and TRBJ2-1; no reliable D call. The germline V gene encodes CDR1 LGHDT and CDR2 YNNKEL (reference sequence). V lost 1 base and J lost 5, with 15 bases in between. This CDR3 has 16 residues.

V and J are TRBV7-3 and TRBJ1-4; D is unresolved. The CDR3 totals 14 residues. Trimming removed 3 bases from V and 7 bases from J, with 12 bases in between. CDR1 is SGHTA, CDR2 FQGTGA, per germline. CDR3 nucleotides: TGTGCCAGCAGCTTCACAGCAGTTTTTGAAAAACTGTTTTTT. It translates to CASSFTAVFEKLFF.

The chain joins TRBV5-1 to TRBJ2-1; TRBD2 agrees at 14 bases. V gave up 4 bases and J gave up 3 bases; unmatched junction bases: 6. Germline values: CDR1 SGHRS, CDR2 YFSETQ. This CDR3 is 17 amino acids long. In DNA form, the CDR3 reads TGCGCCAGCAGCGCCGGACTAGCGGGGGGTCACTACAATGAGCAGTTCTTC. Protein sequence: CASSAGLAGGHYNEQFF.

The chain joins TRBV5-1 to TRBJ1-1; 10 bases are shared with TRBD1. Trimming removed 4 bases from V and 5 bases from J; junction bases left unmatched: 5. Germline V gives CDR1 SGHRS, CDR2 YFSETQ. CDR3 length equals 14 residues. This chain's CDR3 is CASSAGQGQTEAFF. CDR3 DNA sequence: TGCGCCAGCAGCGCGGGACAGGGGCAAACTGAAGCTTTCTTT.

This sequence joins TRBV20-1 and TRBJ2-3; TRBD2 agrees at 16 bases. This CDR3 has 18 residues. The V and J ends lost 3 bases and 10 bases, in that order; junction bases with no gene match: 16. Germline CDR1 and CDR2: DFQATT and SNEGSKA (reference sequence). CDR3 sequence reads: CSASPGTSGGAFRTAQYF. CDR3 nucleotide sequence: TGCAGTGCTAGTCCCGGGACTAGCGGGGGGGCCTTTAGGACAGCGCAGTATTTT.

The chain has TRBV20-1 and TRBJ1-1; tentatively, D is TRBD1 (5 bases). The V and J ends lost 7 bases and 4 bases respectively, with 10 bases between them. Germline CDR1 DFQATT, CDR2 SNEGSKA (reference sequence). This CDR3 spans 11 amino acids. The DNA for the CDR3 is TGCAGTGGGGGGGATCGCACTGAAGCTTTCTTT. Translation: CSGGDRTEAFF.

The chain uses TRBV4-1 and TRBJ2-2; 9 bases match TRBD1. The trim removed 5 bases at V and 6 bases at J, leaving 7 bases unmatched. Germline assignment: CDR1 MGHRA and CDR2 YSYEKL. CDR3 size: 15 residues. The CDR3, as DNA: TGCGCCAGCAGCGAGGGACAGGGAGAGCCCGGGGAGCTGTTTTTT. As protein: CASSEGQGEPGELFF.